This TCR beta chain was captured by sequencing in a study of shared clonotypes between healthy human individuals. Study outcomes and limitations: As a rule, naive subsets had a larger estimated richness than memory subsets. Shared clonotypes across all four donors exceeded non-shared ones in generation probability. Clonotype sharing across several donors was observed for 4.5% to 6.5% of naive CD4 clonotypes.

The germline CDR1 and CDR2 sequences are SEHNR and FQNEAQ (reference sequence). Trimming pared 7 bases from V and 5 bases from J, leaving 8 bases between. The CDR3 extends over 11 amino acids. CD45RO negativity and positive selection for CCR7 defined naive CD8 cells, a population that excluded terminally differentiated effector memory CD45RA+ cells. TCRdb keeps only in-frame clones here, not all; method: immunoSEQ multiplex PCR. The sample has 760,000 or so clones, just over 95% seen once; the top ten hold about 0.21%. This clone appeared once. Its antigen is still unknown. Sequenced: naive CD8+ T cells sorted from blood. V is TRBV7-9 and J is TRBJ2-5; D unresolved. This TCR was sampled from a man in his thirties or forties in good health. The CDR3 here is CASTFGETQYF. CDR3 DNA: TGTGCCAGCACTTTCGGGGAGACCCAGTACTTC.